This note documents a single TCR beta chain sequence. The antigen is not known. The sample originates from a study of Graves' ophthalmopathy and Graves' hyperthyroidism. Overall study findings and caveats: Ophthalmopathy progression was predicted with roughly 68% sensitivity and about 72% specificity. Most clonotypes expanded in thyroid above 0.001 frequency were present in blood too.

Germline V gene sequence: CDR1 SGDLS, CDR2 YYNGEE. The CDR3 sequence is 15 residues long. V shed 3 bases, J shed 10 bases, and the junction held 11 bases outside the gene matches. The sequenced template was RNA, covering the TCR beta CDR3 region. The workflow started with a first-round RT-PCR run with HTBI primers and then moved on to a second-round multiplex PCR. TCRdb reprocessed the multiplex PCR reads via MiXCR and lists one record per CDR3 protein. This repertoire shows approximately 640,000 distinct CDR3 sequences, 35% to 50% found once; its top ten account for around 3%. Patients with other autoimmune diseases, uncontrolled infections, pregnancy or lactation were excluded.

The receptor comes from an adult man with Graves' ophthalmopathy. Sequences were obtained from peripheral blood. The genes are TRBV9 and TRBJ1-1; 11 bases are a match to TRBD1. CDR3 region: CASSDAGQGAGGAFF. The CDR3 DNA sequence: TGTGCCAGCAGCGACGCAGGACAGGGGGCCGGGGGAGCTTTCTTT.